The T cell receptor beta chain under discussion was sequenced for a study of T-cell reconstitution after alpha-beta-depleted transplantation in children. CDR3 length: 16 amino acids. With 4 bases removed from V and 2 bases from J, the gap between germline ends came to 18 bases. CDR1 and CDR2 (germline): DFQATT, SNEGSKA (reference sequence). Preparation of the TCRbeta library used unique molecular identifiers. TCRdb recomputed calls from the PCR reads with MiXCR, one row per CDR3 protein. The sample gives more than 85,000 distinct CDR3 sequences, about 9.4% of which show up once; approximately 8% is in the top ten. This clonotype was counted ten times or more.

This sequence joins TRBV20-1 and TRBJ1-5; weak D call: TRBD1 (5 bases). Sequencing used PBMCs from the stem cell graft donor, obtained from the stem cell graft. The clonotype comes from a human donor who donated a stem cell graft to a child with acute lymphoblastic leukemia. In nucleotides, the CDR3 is TGCAGTGCTAAACCCCTGCAGGGCTGGGGCAATCAGCCCCAGCATTTT. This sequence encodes CSAKPLQGWGNQPQHF.